This T cell receptor (beta chain) emerged from a study of cytomegalovirus exposure and HLA in healthy donors. Whole-study results and caveats: The authors judged a highly shared variant cluster likely a sequencing artifact.

Points on this clone: Its specificity is not known.

In the PCR, 60 Vbeta and 13 Jbeta primers were used. Sequencing used immunoSEQ multiplex PCR; TCRdb keeps in-frame clones, though not all of them. The sample has 100,000 to 150,000 clones, approximately 78% seen once; the top ten hold 1.1%. With 8 bases clipped from V and 8 bases from J, the junction kept 9 bases outside the gene matches. The V gene's germline CDR1 is MNHEY and CDR2 SMNVEV (reference sequence). The CDR3 spans 13 residues. This TCR derives from a woman aged 25 to 39 in good health and CMV-seronegative. The chain links TRBV27 to TRBJ1-2; TRBD1 matches 9 bases. Specimen: PBMCs. The CDR3 here is CASATGGVRGYTF. CDR3 bases: TGTGCCAGCGCTACAGGGGGCGTTCGCGGCTACACCTTC.